This TCR beta chain was captured in a study of molecular identifiers for immune sequencing clone quantification. TCRdb re-called the PCR reads through MiXCR, storing one row per CDR3 protein. The data show under 650,000 distinct CDR3 sequences, 20% seen once. This clonotype has ten or more counts. Trimming left V 5 bases short and J 3 bases short, with 10 bases between. Germline CDR1 is SEHNR and CDR2 is FQNEAQ (reference sequence). This CDR3 is built from 13 residues. This chain connects TRBV7-9 to TRBJ2-5; maybe TRBD1 (5 bases). The receptor's source is a human donor in good health. Some libraries in this study had Jurkat cell RNA spiked in. Sequencing input: naive CD8+ T cells from blood, with Jurkat cell RNA spiked in. This sample's subset: FACS-sorted CD8+CD4-CCR7+CD45RA+ naive T cells. The CDR3 sequence is CASSASREETQYF. The DNA for the CDR3 is TGTGCCAGCAGCGCGAGCAGGGAAGAGACCCAGTACTTC.